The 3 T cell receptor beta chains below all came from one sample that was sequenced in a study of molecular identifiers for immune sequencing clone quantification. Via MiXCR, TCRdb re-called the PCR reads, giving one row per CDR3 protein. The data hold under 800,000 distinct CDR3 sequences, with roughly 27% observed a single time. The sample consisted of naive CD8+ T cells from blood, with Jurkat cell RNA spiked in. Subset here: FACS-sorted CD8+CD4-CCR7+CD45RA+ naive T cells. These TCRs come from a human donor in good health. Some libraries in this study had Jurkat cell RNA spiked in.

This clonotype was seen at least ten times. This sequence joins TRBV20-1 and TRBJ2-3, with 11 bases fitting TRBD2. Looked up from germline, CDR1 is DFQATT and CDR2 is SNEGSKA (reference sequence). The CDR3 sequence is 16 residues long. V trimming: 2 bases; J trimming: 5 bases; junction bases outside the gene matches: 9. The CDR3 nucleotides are TGCAGTGCTAGACGCTGGACAGGGACTAGCGGAGATACGCAGTATTTT. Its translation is CSARRWTGTSGDTQYF.

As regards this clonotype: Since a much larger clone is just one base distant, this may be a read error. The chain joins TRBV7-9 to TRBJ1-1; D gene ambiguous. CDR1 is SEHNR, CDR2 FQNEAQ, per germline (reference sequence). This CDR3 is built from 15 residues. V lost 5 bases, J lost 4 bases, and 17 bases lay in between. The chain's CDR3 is CASSPPGGMTTEAFF. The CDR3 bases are TGTGCCAGCAGCCCACCCGGCGGGATGACCACTGAAGCTTTCTTT.

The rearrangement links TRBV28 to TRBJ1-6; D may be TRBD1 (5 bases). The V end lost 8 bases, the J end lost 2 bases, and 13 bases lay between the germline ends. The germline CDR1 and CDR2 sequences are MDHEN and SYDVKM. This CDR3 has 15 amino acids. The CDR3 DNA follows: TGTGCCAGCCTCGGGACTGATACCTATAATTCACCCCTCCACTTT. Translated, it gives CASLGTDTYNSPLHF.